The 10 T cell receptor beta chains below come from one sample, sequenced in a study of response to subunit inactivated influenza vaccine. MiXCR, run by TCRdb on the RT-PCR reads, gives a single entry per CDR3 protein. The table has around 540,000 distinct CDR3 sequences, roughly 12% seen once. The sequencing used PBMCs from blood, collected on the day of vaccination. The receptors come from a man aged 45-65 years who received an inactivated influenza vaccine.

Notes on this clonotype: Compared with germline, one end of the junction differs, possibly owing to a read error. This sequence joins TRBV10-3 and TRBJ2-5, with D possibly being TRBD2 (6 bases). CDR3 length: 14 amino acids. Germline V gene lookup returns CDR1 ENHRY and CDR2 SYGVKD. The CDR3 bases are TGCGCCACCCGGGACTTAGAAACCCAAGAGACCCAGTACTTC. Its protein is CATRDLETQETQYF.

There are many counts of this clonotype. The rearrangement uses TRBV12-3 or TRBV12-4 and TRBJ1-4; 7 nucleotides match TRBD1. This CDR3 is 11 amino acids long. The V segment lost 4 bases and the J segment 11 bases; nucleotides outside the gene matches: 1. Here the CDR3 reads CASSSTGKLFF. For the CDR3, the DNA is TGTGCCAGCAGTTCGACAGGGAAACTGTTTTTT.

This clonotype was recorded at least ten times. The chain couples TRBV6-1 to TRBJ1-5; D perhaps matches TRBD1 (5 bases). The CDR3 is 15 amino acids. The germline V gene encodes CDR1 MNHNS and CDR2 SASEGT. Trimming stripped 6 bases from V and 0 bases from J, with 12 bases between. The CDR3, as DNA: TGTGCCAGCAGAGGGACCTACTATAGCAATCAGCCCCAGCATTTT. This encodes CASRGTYYSNQPQHF.

This clonotype was detected many times. This chain connects TRBV6-1 to TRBJ1-2, with D uncertain. V gave up 2 bases and J gave up 12 bases, with 10 bases separating them. Per the germline V gene, CDR1 is MNHNS and CDR2 is SASEGT. The CDR3 consists of 11 residues. In nucleotides, the CDR3 is TGTGCCAGCAGTGAACGAGGCCCTAACACCTTC. Translating it yields CASSERGPNTF.

Many counts were recorded for this clonotype. The genes are TRBV5-1 and TRBJ1-3; 11 bases agree with TRBD1. The trim removed 5 bases at V and 10 bases at J, leaving 5 bases unmatched. Germline CDR1 is SGHRS and CDR2 is YFSETQ. The CDR3 length is 13 residues. The CDR3 coding sequence is TGCGCCAGCAGTCGGGACAGGGGGTTGACCATATATTTT. Its translation is CASSRDRGLTIYF.

This clonotype has a handful of counts. The CDR3 region has the DNA TGCGCCAGCAGCCAAGATCGGGACAGGACTGGGGCCAACGTCCTGACTTTC. This codes for CASSQDRDRTGANVLTF. The chain employs TRBV4-3 and TRBJ2-6; 8 bases map to TRBD1. The CDR3 is 17 amino acids. Germline lookup yields CDR1 LGHNA and CDR2 YSLEER. Germline trimming cut 0 bases from V and 2 bases from J; bases unmatched to any gene: 3.

This clonotype appeared a few times. This chain connects TRBV24-1 to TRBJ2-2; D may be TRBD2 (7 bases). The CDR3 has 14 residues. The V gene lost 7 bases and the J gene lost 5 bases, with 13 bases spanning the gap. Germline assignment: CDR1 KGHDR and CDR2 SFDVKD. The CDR3 loop reads CATSPGGPTGELFF. The CDR3 nucleotides read TGTGCCACCAGCCCCGGGGGGCCGACCGGGGAGCTGTTTTTT.

The chain links TRBV6-5 to TRBJ2-7; weak D call: TRBD1 (5 bases). This CDR3 contains 18 residues. The ends were cut back, 0 bases at V and 2 bases at J, with 20 bases in the middle. In germline, CDR1 is MNHEY, CDR2 SVGAGI. In nucleotides, the CDR3 is TGTGCCAGCAGTTACTCGAGGTCTTTTAGGGGCTCAACCTACGAGCAGTACTTC. It specifies CASSYSRSFRGSTYEQYF.

This clonotype was seen a handful of times. J is TRBJ2-2 and V is TRBV12-3 or TRBV12-4; a possible D gene is TRBD1 (6 bases). V gave up 6 bases and J gave up 2 bases, with 10 bases separating them. This CDR3 comprises 14 residues. The CDR3 DNA sequence: TGTGCCAGCAGAGTGGGACATAACACCGGGGAGCTGTTTTTT. This translates into CASRVGHNTGELFF.

V is TRBV12-3 or TRBV12-4 and J is TRBJ2-7, with TRBD1 matching over 9 bases. This CDR3 spans 13 amino acids. V was pared by 6 bases and J by 5 bases, with 5 bases of the junction left unmatched. DNA for the CDR3: TGTGCCAGCAGGGCCGGGACAGGGAACGAGCAGTACTTC. This translates into CASRAGTGNEQYF.